These 32 T cell receptor beta chains originate from one sample sequenced in a study of blood T cell repertoires in COVID-19. Clones were sequenced by immunoSEQ multiplex PCR, and TCRdb holds only the in-frame ones, with some missing. The sample shows approximately 300,000 clones, about 86% of them seen only once. The sample was peripheral blood. The receptors here all came from a woman in her forties or fifties with acute or convalescent COVID-19.

This sequence joins TRBV18 and TRBJ1-3; 7 bases are shared with TRBD1. Per germline, CDR1 KGHSH and CDR2 LQKENI. The J segment lost 7 bases and the V segment lost 5 bases, leaving 11 bases of the junction unmatched. CDR3 length equals 15 residues. This chain's CDR3 is CASSSSTTGRNTIYF. The CDR3 coding sequence is TGTGCCAGCTCATCCAGTACGACAGGGAGGAACACCATATATTTT.

This chain links TRBV9 with TRBJ2-1; 8 positions agree with TRBD2. Germline V lookup: CDR1 SGDLS, CDR2 YYNGEE. With 1 base clipped from V and 7 bases from J, the junction kept 19 bases outside the gene matches. The CDR3 spans 19 residues. The DNA for the CDR3 is TGTGCCAGCAGCGTAAACTACCCTAGCGGGCCTAGACCATGGAATGAGCAGTTCTTC. Its translation: CASSVNYPSGPRPWNEQFF. Full variable domain (remainder filled in from reference TRBV9 and TRBJ2-1): DSGVTQTPKHLITATGQRVTLRCSPRSGDLSVYWYQQSLDQGLQFLIQYYNGEERAKGNILERFSAQQFPDLHSELNLSSLELGDSALYFCASSVNYPSGPRPWNEQFFGPGTRLTVL.

This sequence joins TRBV10-1 and TRBJ2-1, with D possibly TRBD2 on 5 matching bases. Germline V gives CDR1 WNHNN, CDR2 SYGVQD (reference sequence). V gave up 10 bases and J gave up 0 bases, with 10 bases separating them. CDR3 size: 13 residues. The CDR3: CATGVSSYNEQFF. In DNA form, the CDR3 reads TGCGCCACCGGGGTAAGCTCCTACAATGAGCAGTTCTTC.

The chain employs TRBV19 and TRBJ1-1; D may be TRBD1 (5 bases). Trimming removed 3 bases from V and 5 bases from J, with 13 bases in between. Germline V CDR1 and CDR2: LNHDA, SQIVND (reference sequence). The CDR3 spans 14 residues. The DNA for the CDR3 is TGTGCCAGTAGTATCCTGGGAGGGGTGACTGAAGCTTTCTTT. Encoded protein: CASSILGGVTEAFF.

This chain links TRBV5-3 with TRBJ1-1; 7 nucleotides match TRBD1. TRBV5-3 is an ORF for which the function is uncertain. This CDR3 region has 16 residues. The V and J ends lost 4 bases and 0 bases, in that order; junction bases with no gene match: 9. The CDR3 DNA reads as TGTGCCAGAAGCCGTCCCCCGGGACAGATGAACACTGAAGCTTTCTTT. It codes for CARSRPPGQMNTEAFF.

V and J are TRBV14 and TRBJ1-2; tentative D call: TRBD1 (5 bases). This CDR3 is built from 13 residues. CDR1 and CDR2 (germline): SGHDN, FVKESK. Trimming shortened V by 3 bases and J by 7 bases, and 12 bases separated the two germline ends. The CDR3 region is CASSHGPRAGYTF. In nucleotides, the CDR3 is TGTGCCAGCAGCCATGGGCCCAGGGCTGGCTACACCTTC.

The rearrangement links TRBV6-5 to TRBJ2-7; 7 nucleotides match TRBD1. This CDR3 is 14 amino acids long. Germline V CDR1 and CDR2: MNHEY, SVGAGI. J lost 8 bases, V lost 6 bases, and 13 bases had no gene match. The CDR3 protein is CASSPDDRVFKQYV. DNA for the CDR3: TGTGCCAGCAGCCCAGACGACAGGGTCTTCAAGCAGTACGTC.

The chain joins TRBV6-5 to TRBJ1-6; D is uncertain. The CDR3 runs to 15 residues. Germline lookup yields CDR1 MNHEY and CDR2 SVGAGI. V was clipped by 2 bases and J by 7 bases, with 12 bases between them. CDR3 region: CASSYNPGQNSPLHF. CDR3 in DNA: TGTGCCAGCAGTTACAACCCTGGGCAAAATTCACCCCTCCACTTT.

The rearrangement links TRBV3-1 (or the pseudogene TRBV3-2) to TRBJ2-6; D is perhaps TRBD2 (7 bases). This CDR3 comprises 14 residues. The ends were cut back, 5 bases at V and 7 bases at J, with 12 bases in the middle. Germline-derived CDR1 and CDR2 are LGHDT and YNNKEL (reference sequence). Here the CDR3 reads CASSARGAANVLTF. The DNA of the CDR3 is TGTGCCAGCAGCGCCCGGGGGGCAGCCAACGTCCTGACTTTC.

V usage is TRBV6-5 and J usage is TRBJ1-4; 7 bases map to TRBD1. The CDR3 extends over 14 amino acids. After removal of 6 bases from V and 2 bases from J, the junction contained 3 bases not matched to a gene. Germline loops: CDR1 MNHEY, CDR2 SVGAGI. For the CDR3, the DNA is TGTGCCAGCAGCAACAGGGGTACTAATGAAAAACTGTTTTTT. Translated, it gives CASSNRGTNEKLFF.

The V call is TRBV19, the J call TRBJ1-1, with D possibly TRBD1 on 5 matching bases. The CDR3 is made up of 12 amino acids. The germline V gene encodes CDR1 LNHDA and CDR2 SQIVND (reference sequence). V shed 5 bases and J shed 8 bases, with 12 bases lying between them. Here the CDR3 reads CASSRMNREAFF. The CDR3 region has the DNA TGTGCCAGTAGTCGTATGAACAGGGAAGCTTTCTTT.

This chain's CDR3 is CASSIAGVGSYEQYF. The DNA of the CDR3 is TGTGCCAGCAGTATAGCGGGAGTAGGCTCCTACGAGCAGTACTTC. This sequence joins TRBV6-5 and TRBJ2-7, with 9 nucleotides matching TRBD2. V was pared by 5 bases and J by 0 bases, with 5 bases of the junction left unmatched. CDR1 and CDR2 (germline): MNHEY, SVGAGI. The CDR3 totals 15 residues.

The rearrangement uses TRBV5-4 and TRBJ2-7; 8 bases match TRBD1. Trimming took 2 bases from V and 3 from J; bases not matched to a gene: 4. CDR1 is SGHNT, CDR2 YYREEE, per germline (reference sequence). The CDR3 spans 14 residues. The chain's CDR3 is CASSFDRGVYEQYV. CDR3 in DNA: TGTGCCAGCAGCTTTGACAGGGGAGTCTACGAGCAGTACGTC.

This chain connects TRBV4-2 to TRBJ2-2; 10 nucleotides align to TRBD2. Germline V CDR1 and CDR2: LGHNA, YNFKEQ. The CDR3 runs to 16 residues. Germline trimming cut 0 bases from V and 5 bases from J; bases unmatched to any gene: 3. For the CDR3, the DNA is TGTGCCAGCAGCCAAGACCTAGCGGGGGATACCGGGGAGCTGTTTTTT. Translating it yields CASSQDLAGDTGELFF.

The chain links TRBV6-4 to TRBJ1-2; D is possibly TRBD1 (6 bases). The CDR3 is 15 amino acids. V was cut by 2 bases and J by 7 bases, with 17 bases left in between. Germline V gene sequence: CDR1 MRHNA, CDR2 SNTAGT. The CDR3 DNA reads TGTGCCAGCAGTGACAAGAGGGGGGGCAGATCTGGCTACACCTTC. It specifies CASSDKRGGRSGYTF.

The chain combines TRBV6-4 with TRBJ2-1, with 10 bases that match TRBD2. Germline trimming cut 0 bases from V and 0 bases from J; bases unmatched to any gene: 2. CDR1 and CDR2 from the germline V gene are MRHNA and SNTAGT. The length of the CDR3 is 17 residues. The DNA for the CDR3 is TGTGCCAGCAGTGACTCTGCTAGCGGGAGCTCCTACAATGAGCAGTTCTTC. Amino acid sequence: CASSDSASGSSYNEQFF.

This chain connects TRBV5-1 to TRBJ2-4, with 9 bases that match TRBD2. J lost 5 bases, V lost 4 bases, and 10 bases had no gene match. In germline, CDR1 is SGHRS, CDR2 YFSETQ. The CDR3 loop spans 16 amino acids. CDR3 bases: TGCGCCAGCAGCGCCGGGGCTAGCGGGGCGCAAAACATTCAGTACTTC. Protein product: CASSAGASGAQNIQYF. Full variable domain (rest looked up from reference TRBV5-1 and TRBJ2-4): KAGVTQTPRYLIKTRGQQVTLSCSPISGHRSVSWYQQTPGQGLQFLFEYFSETQRNKGNFPGRFSGRQFSNSRSEMNVSTLELGDSALYLCASSAGASGAQNIQYFGAGTRLSVL.

The genes are TRBV2 and TRBJ2-1; 14 nucleotides agree with TRBD2. The CDR3 sequence is 15 residues long. Germline lookup yields CDR1 SNHLY and CDR2 FYNNEI. The V and J ends lost 3 bases and 9 bases, in that order; junction bases with no gene match: 4. The CDR3 protein is CASSETSGRAGEQFF. CDR3 nucleotide sequence: TGTGCCAGCAGTGAGACTAGCGGGAGGGCCGGTGAGCAGTTCTTC.

The J gene is TRBJ2-3, the V gene TRBV5-4; TRBD2 matches at 8 bases. There are 17 residues in the CDR3. CDR1 SGHNT and CDR2 YYREEE come from the germline V gene (reference sequence). J was trimmed by 3 bases and V by 0 bases; bases with no gene match: 9. The CDR3 protein is CASSLVPRGDGTDTQYF. For the CDR3, the DNA is TGTGCCAGCAGCTTGGTTCCGCGGGGGGATGGGACAGATACGCAGTATTTT.

The rearrangement uses TRBV6-1 and TRBJ1-2; no firm D call. Trimming took 2 bases from V and 3 from J, leaving 7 bases between them. The germline gives CDR1 MNHNS, CDR2 SASEGT. The CDR3 has 13 residues. This CDR3 is CASSETVDYGYTF. Written as DNA, the CDR3 is TGTGCCAGCAGTGAAACAGTTGACTATGGCTACACCTTC.

With regard to this clone: Other DNA sequences within the sample encode an identical CDR3. The DNA of the CDR3 is TGTGCCTGGAGTGTACCGGGCACCGGGGAGCTGTTTTTT. Translated: CAWSVPGTGELFF. The chain combines TRBV30 with TRBJ2-2; D unresolved. There are 13 residues in the CDR3. Germline assignment: CDR1 GTSNPN and CDR2 SVGIG (reference sequence). V lost 0 bases and J 4 bases, leaving 6 bases between the germline ends.

V is TRBV2 and J is TRBJ2-4; tentative D call: TRBD2 (5 bases). The germline gives CDR1 SNHLY, CDR2 FYNNEI. This CDR3 comprises 14 residues. The ends were cut back, 4 bases at V and 5 bases at J, with 12 bases in the middle. CDR3: CASSVSGNQNIQYF. CDR3 sequence (DNA): TGTGCCAGCAGTGTTTCGGGGAACCAAAACATTCAGTACTTC.

This chain links TRBV5-1 with TRBJ2-5, with 8 bases lining up with TRBD1. The J segment lost 2 bases and the V segment lost 7 bases, leaving 4 bases of the junction unmatched. The CDR3 runs 13 residues. From germline, CDR1 is SGHRS and CDR2 YFSETQ. CDR3 protein: CASSGTGQETQYF. The CDR3 DNA follows: TGCGCCAGCTCAGGGACAGGACAAGAGACCCAGTACTTC.

The chain has TRBV7-2 and TRBJ2-7; D is perhaps TRBD2 (6 bases). Trimming took off 1 base at V and 4 bases at J, with 8 bases between the two ends. Germline V gives CDR1 SGHTA, CDR2 FQGNSA. This CDR3 spans 13 amino acids. The CDR3 protein is CASSLGTTYEQYF. Here the CDR3 DNA reads TGTGCCAGCAGCTTAGGGACTACTTACGAGCAGTACTTC.

This chain joins TRBV7-2 and TRBJ1-3, with a tentative D call TRBD1 (5 bases). V was cut by 3 bases and J by 4 bases, with 16 bases left in between. Per the germline V gene, CDR1 is SGHTA and CDR2 is FQGNSA. CDR3 length: 16 residues. In DNA, the CDR3 is TGTGCCAGCAGCTTCCAGACCCGCGGGGGGGGAAACACCATATATTTT. Its translation is CASSFQTRGGGNTIYF.

This sequence joins TRBV19 and TRBJ2-6; weak D call: TRBD2 (6 bases). Germline CDR1 is LNHDA and CDR2 is SQIVND (reference sequence). V gave up 5 bases and J gave up 1 base, with 9 bases separating them. The CDR3 runs to 15 residues. The CDR3 is CASSLGGSGANVLTF. The CDR3 DNA follows: TGTGCCAGTAGTTTGGGGGGATCTGGGGCCAACGTCCTGACTTTC. Combining the CDR3 with reference TRBV19 and TRBJ2-6 gives the whole variable domain DGGITQSPKYLFRKEGQNVTLSCEQNLNHDAMYWYRQDPGQGLRLIYYSQIVNDFQKGDIAEGYSVSREKKESFPLTVTSAQKNPTAFYLCASSLGGSGANVLTFGAGSRLTVL.

The chain joins TRBV4-2 to TRBJ1-6, with D possibly TRBD1 on 5 matching bases. The CDR3 length is 15 residues. Germline values: CDR1 LGHNA, CDR2 YNFKEQ. V was trimmed by 4 bases and J by 6 bases, leaving 13 bases between them. The CDR3 sequence: CASSPERGSNSPLHF. The CDR3 DNA reads TGTGCCAGCAGCCCGGAAAGGGGAAGTAATTCACCCCTCCACTTT.

The chain employs TRBV9 and TRBJ1-5; the D gene is possibly TRBD1 (6 bases). Germline CDR1 reads SGDLS; CDR2 reads YYNGEE. The CDR3 consists of 15 residues. V was pared by 3 bases and J by 7 bases, with 17 bases between. CDR3 loop: CASSEGTTNQQPQHF. The CDR3 nucleotides are TGTGCCAGCAGCGAGGGGACAACAAACCAACAGCCCCAGCATTTT.

The chain combines TRBV6-6 with TRBJ2-2; perhaps TRBD2 as D (7 bases). CDR3 length equals 14 residues. Germline CDR1 reads MNHNY; CDR2 reads SVGAGI (reference sequence). V lost 6 bases, J lost 7 bases, and 15 bases lay in between. Here the CDR3 reads CASSRKGGDGELFF. CDR3 DNA sequence: TGTGCCAGCAGCCGCAAAGGGGGGGACGGGGAGCTGTTTTTT.

In its sample, this clone was seen once. The chain links TRBV11-1 to TRBJ2-5, with D perhaps TRBD1 (5 bases). Germline V gives CDR1 SGHAT, CDR2 FQDESV (reference sequence). The length of the CDR3 is 14 residues. V lost 4 bases, J lost 1 base, and 10 bases lay in between. CDR3 nucleotide sequence: TGTGCCAGCAGCTCCCCAAGGGGCCAAGAGACCCAGTACTTC. Translated, it gives CASSSPRGQETQYF.

Only a few counts were recorded for this clone. This sequence joins TRBV19 and TRBJ1-5; D perhaps matches TRBD1 (5 bases). The length of the CDR3 is 15 residues. CDR1 LNHDA and CDR2 SQIVND come from the germline V gene (reference sequence). Trimming took off 3 bases at V and 7 bases at J, with 16 bases between the two ends. CDR3 loop: CASSMSPDSQQPQHF. CDR3 sequence (DNA): TGTGCCAGTAGTATGTCCCCAGACAGCCAGCAGCCCCAGCATTTT.

This clone was seen once. The chain's CDR3 is CASSQDPGPTDTQYF. Written as DNA, the CDR3 is TGTGCCAGCAGCCAAGATCCAGGTCCCACAGATACGCAGTATTTT. The J gene is TRBJ2-3, the V gene TRBV14; D uncertain. Trimming pared 0 bases from V and 2 bases from J, leaving 9 bases between. The CDR3 sequence is 15 residues long. Per germline, CDR1 SGHDN and CDR2 FVKESK.